Shown below are 31 T cell receptor beta chains from a single sample sequenced in a study of T cell repertoires in cytomegalovirus infection. TCRdb reprocessed the reads with MiXCR, giving one entry per CDR3 protein. The profile shows 680,000 or so distinct CDR3 sequences, 35% to 45% of them singletons. Specimen: PBMCs. The source of these receptors is a human donor in good health (CMV status not recorded). Some clones in this sample may be carry-over from other donors' samples.

This clonotype occurred a few times. V usage is TRBV28 and J usage is TRBJ1-2; D gene ambiguous. The V gene's germline CDR1 is MDHEN and CDR2 SYDVKM. This CDR3 has 11 amino acids. V lost 1 base, J lost 10 bases, and 7 bases lay in between. CDR3 sequence (DNA): TGTGCCAGCAGTTTATTTCCGGACTACACCTTC. Amino acids: CASSLFPDYTF.

The genes are TRBV5-1 and TRBJ2-2, with no clear D. Per the germline V gene, CDR1 is SGHRS and CDR2 is YFSETQ. This CDR3 is 14 amino acids long. The V gene lost 6 bases and the J gene lost 1 base, with 10 bases spanning the gap. This chain's CDR3 is CASNKDGNTGELFF. The CDR3 nucleotides are TGCGCCAGCAACAAAGACGGGAACACCGGGGAGCTGTTTTTT.

The J gene is TRBJ1-5, the V gene TRBV6-6; D gene uncertain. CDR1 is MNHNY, CDR2 SVGAGI, per germline (reference sequence). The V gene lost 0 bases and the J gene lost 5 bases, with 5 bases spanning the gap. CDR3 length: 13 residues. Here the CDR3 reads CASSYSKHQPQHF. The DNA of the CDR3 is TGTGCCAGCAGTTACTCGAAGCATCAGCCCCAGCATTTT.

The chain recombines TRBV30 with TRBJ2-2; D tentatively reads TRBD1 or TRBD2 (6 bases each). The germline V gene has CDR1 GTSNPN and CDR2 SVGIG (reference sequence). This CDR3 has 13 residues. V was trimmed by 0 bases and J by 6 bases, leaving 8 bases between them. The CDR3 is CAWSVGGPGELFF. In DNA form, the CDR3 reads TGTGCCTGGAGTGTAGGGGGGCCCGGGGAGCTGTTTTTT.

This chain uses TRBV7-9 with TRBJ1-1; possible D gene TRBD1, 6 bases. CDR3 size: 11 residues. V gave up 5 bases and J gave up 7 bases, with 8 bases separating them. The germline V gene has CDR1 SEHNR and CDR2 FQNEAQ (reference sequence). CDR3 sequence: CASSPGVEAFF. The CDR3 region has the DNA TGTGCCAGCAGCCCAGGGGTTGAAGCTTTCTTT.

The V gene is TRBV5-4, the J gene TRBJ2-1; 9 bases map to TRBD2. V was clipped by 1 base and J by 5 bases; unmatched bases: 7. The CDR3 sequence is 16 residues long. Germline CDR1 SGHNT, CDR2 YYREEE (reference sequence). CDR3 DNA: TGTGCCAGCAGCTTGCCCCTAGCGGGAATAAACAATGAGCAGTTCTTC. It yields the protein CASSLPLAGINNEQFF.

This clonotype was seen at least ten times. The V gene is TRBV11-2, the J gene TRBJ1-1; no definite D call. CDR3 length equals 13 residues. The germline V gene encodes CDR1 SGHAT and CDR2 FQNNGV. V lost 1 base and J lost 5, with 8 bases in between. CDR3 residues: CASSLGGPTEAFF. The CDR3 nucleotides read TGTGCCAGCAGCTTAGGTGGACCTACTGAAGCTTTCTTT.

This clonotype was counted ten times or more. This chain links TRBV7-8 with TRBJ2-2; no clear D. Germline lookup yields CDR1 SGHVS and CDR2 FQNEAQ. This CDR3 contains 13 residues. V dropped 5 bases and J dropped 6 bases, with 10 bases sitting between them. The CDR3 sequence is CASSLGSPGELFF. The CDR3 nucleotides read TGTGCCAGCAGCCTGGGGTCTCCCGGGGAGCTGTTTTTT.

In this sample, this clonotype turned up a few times. CDR3 protein: CASSLGGGRQPQHF. DNA for the CDR3: TGTGCCAGCAGCTTAGGAGGGGGCAGACAGCCCCAGCATTTT. This chain links TRBV11-2 with TRBJ1-5; TRBD1 agrees at 7 bases. From germline, CDR1 is SGHAT and CDR2 FQNNGV. The CDR3 totals 14 residues. The J segment lost 7 bases and the V segment lost 1 base, leaving 4 bases of the junction unmatched.

This clonotype was seen a handful of times. This chain uses TRBV20-1 with TRBJ2-5; D gene ambiguous. This CDR3 spans 13 amino acids. V lost 0 bases, J lost 0 bases, and 5 bases lay in between. Germline CDR1 reads DFQATT; CDR2 reads SNEGSKA (reference sequence). Here the CDR3 DNA reads TGCAGTGCTAGAGATCCAAACCAAGAGACCCAGTACTTC. This gives the protein CSARDPNQETQYF.

This clonotype showed up just a few times. This chain joins TRBV29-1 and TRBJ1-4; 7 bases agree with TRBD1. The V segment lost 7 bases and the J segment 7 bases; nucleotides outside the gene matches: 9. Germline V gives CDR1 SQVTM, CDR2 ANQGSEA. The CDR3 extends over 13 amino acids. The CDR3 loop is CSAVTGRFEKLFF. CDR3 nucleotide sequence: TGCAGCGCTGTGACAGGGAGGTTTGAAAAACTGTTTTTT.

The J gene is TRBJ2-5, the V gene TRBV12-3 or TRBV12-4; 10 bases line up with TRBD2. Trimming cost V 6 bases and J 2 bases; bases outside gene matches: 9. The CDR3 loop spans 16 amino acids. The CDR3 protein is CASSPWTSGRQETQYF. As DNA, the CDR3 is TGTGCCAGCAGCCCCTGGACTAGCGGAAGACAAGAGACCCAGTACTTC.

This clonotype has a count of ten or more. The chain recombines TRBV5-1 with TRBJ2-3, with 14 positions matching TRBD2. There are 16 residues in the CDR3. The germline gives CDR1 SGHRS, CDR2 YFSETQ. With V trimmed by 4 bases and J by 4 bases, 5 bases remained unmatched. CDR3 amino acids: CASSPRLAGGADTQYF. CDR3 nucleotides: TGCGCCAGCAGCCCCAGACTAGCGGGGGGGGCAGATACGCAGTATTTT.

The V and J genes are TRBV19 and TRBJ1-1; 7 bases fit TRBD1. The CDR3 totals 14 residues. Per germline, CDR1 LNHDA and CDR2 SQIVND (reference sequence). Trimming removed 10 bases from V and 0 bases from J; junction bases left unmatched: 8. The CDR3 DNA reads TGTGCCATTAGGGACAGATACATGAACACTGAAGCTTTCTTT. Protein: CAIRDRYMNTEAFF.

J is TRBJ1-2 and V is TRBV5-6, with TRBD1 as a possible D gene (6 bases). V lost 5 bases and J lost 4, with 15 bases in between. This CDR3 is built from 14 residues. Germline CDR1 SGHDT, CDR2 YYEEEE. DNA of the CDR3: TGTGCCAGCAGTTCGCCAGGGGTGCCCTATGGCTACACCTTC. Translating it yields CASSSPGVPYGYTF.

The chain employs TRBV20-1 and TRBJ1-6; D is possibly TRBD1 (5 bases). Germline-derived CDR1 and CDR2 are DFQATT and SNEGSKA (reference sequence). The length of the CDR3 is 15 residues. Trimming took off 5 bases at V and 15 bases at J, with 26 bases between the two ends. DNA of the CDR3: TGCAGTGCTTCCCACGATTTTGGGGGAGGGAGGGACCTCCACTTT. Translated: CSASHDFGGGRDLHF.

This clonotype has ten or more counts. The chain couples TRBV7-2 to TRBJ2-3; weak D call: TRBD2 (5 bases). The V gene lost 6 bases and the J gene lost 2 bases, with 12 bases spanning the gap. From germline, CDR1 is SGHTA and CDR2 FQGNSA. The CDR3 consists of 14 residues. DNA for the CDR3: TGTGCCAGCAGTGATCGGGGAATCACAGATACGCAGTATTTT. Its protein product is CASSDRGITDTQYF. The complete variable domain, with remaining parts taken from reference TRBV7-2 and TRBJ2-3, reads GAGVSQSPSNKVTEKGKDVELRCDPISGHTALYWYRQSLGQGLEFLIYFQGNSAPDKSGLPSDRFSAERTGGSVSTLTIQRTQQEDSAVYLCASSDRGITDTQYFGPGTRLTVL.

CDR3 coding DNA: TGCAGCGTTGCCGAAGACTACACCTTC. Amino acids: CSVAEDYTF. This rearrangement joins TRBV29-1 to TRBJ1-2; D ambiguous. Looked up from germline, CDR1 is SQVTM and CDR2 is ANQGSEA. V lost 4 bases to trimming and J lost 10 bases, with 7 bases between them. The CDR3 covers 9 residues.

The rearrangement joins TRBV19 to TRBJ2-7; 12 bases line up with TRBD1. CDR3 length: 14 amino acids. CDR1 and CDR2 from the germline V gene are LNHDA and SQIVND (reference sequence). With 9 bases clipped from V and 5 bases from J, the junction kept 8 bases outside the gene matches. CDR3 residues: CASREGQGAHEQYF. The CDR3 DNA reads as TGTGCCAGCAGAGAGGGACAGGGGGCCCACGAGCAGTACTTC. Full variable domain (remainder filled in from reference TRBV19 and TRBJ2-7): DGGITQSPKYLFRKEGQNVTLSCEQNLNHDAMYWYRQDPGQGLRLIYYSQIVNDFQKGDIAEGYSVSREKKESFPLTVTSAQKNPTAFYLCASREGQGAHEQYFGPGTRLTVT.

This clonotype has more than one count but fewer than ten. The chain combines TRBV7-8 with TRBJ1-3, with a tentative D call TRBD1 (5 bases). Between the trimmed V and J ends, which lost 3 bases and 4 bases, there was a span of 16 bases. Germline V gene data show CDR1 as SGHVS and CDR2 as FQNEAQ. There are 16 residues in the CDR3. CDR3 sequence reads: CASSFGGLGKGNTIYF. The DNA of the CDR3 is TGTGCCAGCAGCTTTGGGGGATTGGGGAAGGGAAACACCATATATTTT.

The J gene is TRBJ2-4, the V gene TRBV11-1; possible D gene TRBD2, 5 bases. V shed 5 bases and J shed 2 bases, with 7 bases lying between them. CDR1 SGHAT and CDR2 FQDESV come from the germline V gene (reference sequence). The CDR3 covers 13 residues. The CDR3 bases are TGTGCCAGCAGCGAGGACTCCAAAAACATTCAGTACTTC. Translation gives CASSEDSKNIQYF.

V and J are TRBV29-1 and TRBJ2-7, with 7 bases matching TRBD1. In germline, CDR1 is SQVTM, CDR2 ANQGSEA. With V trimmed by 6 bases and J by 2 bases, 10 bases remained unmatched. CDR3 length: 14 residues. This CDR3 is CSVRTGVLTYEQYF. The CDR3 DNA reads as TGCAGCGTGCGAACAGGGGTTCTCACCTACGAGCAGTACTTC.

The chain links TRBV10-3 to TRBJ2-1; 8 bases align to TRBD1. CDR1 and CDR2 from the germline V gene are ENHRY and SYGVKD. V shed 3 bases, J shed 6 bases, and the junction held 4 bases outside the gene matches. This CDR3 is 14 amino acids long. The CDR3 nucleotides are TGTGCCATCAGTGACAGGACAGGGAGCAATGAGCAGTTCTTC. This gives the protein CAISDRTGSNEQFF.

This clonotype was seen more than once but under ten times. The chain recombines TRBV6-1 with TRBJ2-1, with no clear D. Germline V gene data show CDR1 as MNHNS and CDR2 as SASEGT. V lost 6 bases to trimming and J lost 6 bases, with 18 bases between them. CDR3 size: 15 residues. CDR3 sequence: CASSRHDAGRNEQFF. CDR3 nucleotide sequence: TGTGCCAGCAGCCGCCACGATGCCGGACGCAATGAGCAGTTCTTC.

The genes are TRBV28 and TRBJ2-3; 7 positions match TRBD1. CDR1 and CDR2 from the germline V gene are MDHEN and SYDVKM. The CDR3 extends over 16 amino acids. Trimming removed 8 bases from V and 0 bases from J; junction bases left unmatched: 11. Written as DNA, the CDR3 is TGTGCCAGCGGCTCCAATCACAGGGGAAGCACAGATACGCAGTATTTT. This translates into CASGSNHRGSTDTQYF.

The V gene is TRBV29-1, the J gene TRBJ2-3, with a possible D match to TRBD2 (5 bases). Germline V gene lookup returns CDR1 SQVTM and CDR2 ANQGSEA. The CDR3 has 13 residues. Trimming removed 4 bases from V and 5 bases from J, with 13 bases in between. The CDR3 protein is CSVGEGFRDTQYF. DNA of the CDR3: TGCAGCGTTGGTGAGGGTTTCAGAGATACGCAGTATTTT.

This clonotype appeared once. Relative to the germline gene, one junction end is altered; a read error may explain this. The chain uses TRBV7-8 and TRBJ2-7; no reliable D call. CDR1 SGHVS and CDR2 FQNEAQ come from the germline V gene. The CDR3 is made up of 15 amino acids. CDR3: CACSLEAGSTNGQYF. DNA of the CDR3: TGTGCCTGCAGCTTAGAGGCAGGTTCTACAAATGGGCAGTACTTC. Full variable domain (outside the CDR3, taken from reference TRBV7-8 and TRBJ2-7): GAGVSQSPRYKVAKRGQDVALRCDPISGHVSLFWYQQALGQGPEFLTYFQNEAQLDKSGLPSDRFFAERPEGSVSTLKIQRTQQEDSAVYLCACSLEAGSTNGQYFGPGTRLTVT.

This clonotype showed up just a few times. V usage is TRBV6-5 and J usage is TRBJ1-4; D gene unclear. V was pared by 7 bases and J by 7 bases, with 19 bases between. The V gene's germline CDR1 is MNHEY and CDR2 SVGAGI. The length of the CDR3 is 15 residues. CDR3 loop: CASKPLAVFGEKLFF. CDR3 in DNA: TGTGCCAGCAAACCCTTGGCGGTTTTTGGTGAAAAACTGTTTTTT.

The genes are TRBV4-1 and TRBJ1-1; D is ambiguous. Germline V lookup: CDR1 MGHRA, CDR2 YSYEKL. The V and J ends lost 3 bases and 0 bases respectively, with 8 bases between them. The CDR3 is 14 residues long. The CDR3 loop reads CASSQRELNTEAFF. The CDR3 bases are TGCGCCAGCAGCCAGCGGGAGTTGAACACTGAAGCTTTCTTT.

V and J are TRBV7-7 and TRBJ1-5; D ambiguous. The CDR3 runs 13 residues. Deletions cut 8 bases from V and 12 bases from J, with 20 bases between. The germline CDR1 and CDR2 sequences are SSHAT and FNYEAQ (reference sequence). The CDR3 region has the DNA TGTGCCAGCTGCTCGGACCCCTCCACCCTCCAGCATTTT. Residues: CASCSDPSTLQHF.

This chain uses TRBV4-1 with TRBJ1-1; TRBD1 is a possible D gene (5 bases). Germline V CDR1 and CDR2: MGHRA, YSYEKL. CDR3 length equals 15 residues. V lost 6 bases, J lost 1 base, and 15 bases lay in between. CDR3 amino acids: CASRTDSRENTEAFF. The CDR3 nucleotides read TGCGCCAGCAGAACTGACTCCAGGGAGAACACTGAAGCTTTCTTT.